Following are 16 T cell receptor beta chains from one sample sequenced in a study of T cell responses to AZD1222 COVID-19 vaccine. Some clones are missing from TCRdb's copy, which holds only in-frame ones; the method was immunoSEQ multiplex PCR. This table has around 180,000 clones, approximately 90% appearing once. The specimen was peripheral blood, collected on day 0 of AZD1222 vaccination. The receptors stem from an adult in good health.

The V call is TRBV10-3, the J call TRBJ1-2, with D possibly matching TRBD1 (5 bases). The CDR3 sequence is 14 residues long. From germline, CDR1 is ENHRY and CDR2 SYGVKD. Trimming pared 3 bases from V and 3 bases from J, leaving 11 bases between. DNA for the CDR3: TGTGCCATCAGTGACGGGGGATCGGACTATGGCTACACCTTC. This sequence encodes CAISDGGSDYGYTF.

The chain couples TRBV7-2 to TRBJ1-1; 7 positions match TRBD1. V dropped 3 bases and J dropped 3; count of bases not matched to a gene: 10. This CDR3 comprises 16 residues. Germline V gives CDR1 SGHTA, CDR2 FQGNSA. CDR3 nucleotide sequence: TGTGCCAGCAGCTTCGGACAGGTGAGGGCGGACACTGAAGCTTTCTTT. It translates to CASSFGQVRADTEAFF.

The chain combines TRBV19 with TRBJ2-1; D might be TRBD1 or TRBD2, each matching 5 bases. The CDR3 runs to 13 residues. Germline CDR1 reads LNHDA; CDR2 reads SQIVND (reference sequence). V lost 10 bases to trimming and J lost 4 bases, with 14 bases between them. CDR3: CATQAGTYNEQFF. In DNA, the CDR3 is TGTGCCACCCAGGCTGGGACGTACAATGAGCAGTTCTTC.

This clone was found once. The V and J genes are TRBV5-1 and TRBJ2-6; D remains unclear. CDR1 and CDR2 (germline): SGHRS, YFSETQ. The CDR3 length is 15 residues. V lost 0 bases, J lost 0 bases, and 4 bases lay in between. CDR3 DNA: TGCGCCAGCAGCTTGGCCAGCTCTGGGGCCAACGTCCTGACTTTC. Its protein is CASSLASSGANVLTF.

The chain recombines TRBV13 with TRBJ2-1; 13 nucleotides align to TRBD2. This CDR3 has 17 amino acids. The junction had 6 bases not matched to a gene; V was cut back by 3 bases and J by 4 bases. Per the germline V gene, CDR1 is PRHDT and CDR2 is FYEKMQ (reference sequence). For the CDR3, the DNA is TGTGCCAGCAGCTTCGGACTAGCGGGAGTTCCTTACAATGAGCAGTTCTTC. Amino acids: CASSFGLAGVPYNEQFF.

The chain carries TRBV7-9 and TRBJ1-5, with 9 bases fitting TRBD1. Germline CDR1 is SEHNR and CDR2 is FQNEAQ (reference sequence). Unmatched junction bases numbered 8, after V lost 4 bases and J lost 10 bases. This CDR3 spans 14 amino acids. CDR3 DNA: TGTGCCAGCAGCTCCGGGACAGGGACCAGCCCCCAGCATTTT. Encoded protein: CASSSGTGTSPQHF. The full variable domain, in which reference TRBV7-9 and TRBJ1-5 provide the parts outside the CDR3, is DTGVSQNPRHKITKRGQNVTFRCDPISEHNRLYWYRQTLGQGPEFLTYFQNEAQLEKSRLLSDRFSAERPKGSFSTLEIQRTEQGDSAMYLCASSSGTGTSPQHFGDGTRLSIL.

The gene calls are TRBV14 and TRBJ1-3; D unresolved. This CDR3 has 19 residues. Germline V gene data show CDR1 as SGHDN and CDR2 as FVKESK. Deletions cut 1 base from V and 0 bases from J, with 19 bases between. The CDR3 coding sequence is TGTGCCAGCAGCCAAGGCCCCTCCCGAGGAGTGGGCTCTGGAAACACCATATATTTT. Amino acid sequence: CASSQGPSRGVGSGNTIYF.

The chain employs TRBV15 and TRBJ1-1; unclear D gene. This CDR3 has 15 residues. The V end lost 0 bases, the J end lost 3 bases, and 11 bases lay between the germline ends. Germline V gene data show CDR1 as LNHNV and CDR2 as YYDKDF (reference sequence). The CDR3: CATSRDLGRYTEAFF. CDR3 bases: TGTGCCACCAGCAGAGATCTGGGCAGATACACTGAAGCTTTCTTT.

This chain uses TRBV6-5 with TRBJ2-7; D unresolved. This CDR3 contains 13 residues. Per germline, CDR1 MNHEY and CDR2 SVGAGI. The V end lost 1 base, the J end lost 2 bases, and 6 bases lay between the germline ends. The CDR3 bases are TGTGCCAGCAGTTACTTCGGCCCCTACGAGCAGTACTTC. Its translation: CASSYFGPYEQYF.

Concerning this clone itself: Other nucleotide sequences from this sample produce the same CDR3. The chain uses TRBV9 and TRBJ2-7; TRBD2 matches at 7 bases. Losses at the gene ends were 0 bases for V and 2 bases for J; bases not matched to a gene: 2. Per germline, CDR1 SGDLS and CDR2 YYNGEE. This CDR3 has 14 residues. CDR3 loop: CASSVGGGTYEQYF. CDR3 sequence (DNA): TGTGCCAGCAGCGTAGGGGGGGGAACCTACGAGCAGTACTTC.

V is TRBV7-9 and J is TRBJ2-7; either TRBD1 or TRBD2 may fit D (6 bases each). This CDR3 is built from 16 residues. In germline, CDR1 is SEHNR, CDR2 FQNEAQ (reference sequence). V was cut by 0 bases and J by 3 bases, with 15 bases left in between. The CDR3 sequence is CASSLARGERSYEQYF. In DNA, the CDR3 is TGTGCCAGCAGCTTAGCAAGGGGGGAGCGGAGCTACGAGCAGTACTTC.

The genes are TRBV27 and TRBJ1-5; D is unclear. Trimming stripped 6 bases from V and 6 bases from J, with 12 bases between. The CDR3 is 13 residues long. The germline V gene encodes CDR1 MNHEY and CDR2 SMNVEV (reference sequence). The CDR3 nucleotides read TGTGCCAGCAGCGCACGTGAGTTTCAGCCCCAGCATTTT. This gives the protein CASSAREFQPQHF.

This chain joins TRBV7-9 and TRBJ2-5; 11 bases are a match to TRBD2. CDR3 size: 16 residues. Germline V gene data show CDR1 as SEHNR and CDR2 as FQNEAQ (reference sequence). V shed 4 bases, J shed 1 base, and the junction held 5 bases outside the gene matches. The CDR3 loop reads CASSYGTSGGQETQYF. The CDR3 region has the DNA TGTGCCAGCAGCTATGGGACTAGCGGAGGCCAAGAGACCCAGTACTTC.

This chain's CDR3 is CASRPGTSKDEQFF. CDR3 in DNA: TGTGCCAGCAGGCCCGGCACTAGCAAGGATGAGCAGTTCTTC. This chain uses TRBV7-6 with TRBJ2-1, with D maybe TRBD2 (6 bases). Germline CDR1 is SGHVS and CDR2 is FNYEAQ. The V end was cut by 6 bases, the J end by 8 bases, with 17 bases between. CDR3 length: 14 amino acids.

The CDR3 coding sequence is TGTGCCAGCAGCTATATGGTAGCGGGAGGAATCCTCCCACGCGAGCAGTACTTC. It specifies CASSYMVAGGILPREQYF. This sequence joins TRBV5-6 and TRBJ2-7, with 10 positions matching TRBD2. J lost 6 bases, V lost 3 bases, and 18 bases had no gene match. The length of the CDR3 is 18 residues. Looked up from germline, CDR1 is SGHDT and CDR2 is YYEEEE.

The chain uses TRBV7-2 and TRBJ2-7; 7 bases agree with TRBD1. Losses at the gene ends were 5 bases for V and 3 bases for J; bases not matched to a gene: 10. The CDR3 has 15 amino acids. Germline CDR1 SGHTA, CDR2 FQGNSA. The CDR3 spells CASSSQTGPNYEQYF. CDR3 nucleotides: TGTGCCAGCAGCAGCCAGACAGGGCCCAACTACGAGCAGTACTTC. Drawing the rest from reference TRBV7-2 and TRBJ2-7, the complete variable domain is GAGVSQSPSNKVTEKGKDVELRCDPISGHTALYWYRQSLGQGLEFLIYFQGNSAPDKSGLPSDRFSAERTGGSVSTLTIQRTQQEDSAVYLCASSSQTGPNYEQYFGPGTRLTVT.